These 18 T cell receptor beta chains were all obtained from the same sample, sequenced in a study of vaccination effects on CD4 cells after COVID-19. Before sequencing took place, the ViraFEST assay used viral peptide pools to expand antigen-specific CD4+ T cells. Cells that had been cultured for 10 days were the source of isolated CD4+ T cells. Participants completed two doses of the BNT162b2 or mRNA-1273 vaccine. Produced via immunoSEQ multiplex PCR; TCRdb's table is partial and in-frame only. This table holds 50,000 to 65,000 clones, 73% found once. Antigens for these TCRs are unknown. The input for sequencing was CD4+ T cells from PBMCs cultured with HCoV-229E spike peptides, taken after COVID-19 vaccination. Receptors were obtained from a human donor who received a COVID-19 vaccine.

The rearrangement links TRBV28 to TRBJ1-1; D uncertain. The V end lost 4 bases, the J end lost 1 base, and 10 bases lay between the germline ends. Germline assignment: CDR1 MDHEN and CDR2 SYDVKM. There are 14 residues in the CDR3. The CDR3 spells CASSSPPGNTEAFF. CDR3 sequence (DNA): TGTGCCAGCAGTTCCCCCCCGGGGAACACTGAAGCTTTCTTT.

The chain links TRBV7-3 to TRBJ1-3; D possibly corresponds to TRBD1 (5 bases). Germline CDR1 and CDR2: SGHTA and FQGTGA. The CDR3 extends over 15 amino acids. V lost 2 bases and J 2 bases, leaving 10 bases between the germline ends. The CDR3 DNA follows: TGTGCCAGCAGCTTATCGGGGCTCGCTGGAAACACCATATATTTT. Amino acids: CASSLSGLAGNTIYF.

The chain joins TRBV30 to TRBJ1-1, with D maybe TRBD1 (6 bases). CDR1 and CDR2 (germline): GTSNPN, SVGIG (reference sequence). Trimming pared 4 bases from V and 1 base from J, leaving 10 bases between. There are 13 residues in the CDR3. CDR3 nucleotides: TGTGCCTGGATTATGACAGGGAACACTGAAGCTTTCTTT. Amino acid sequence: CAWIMTGNTEAFF.

Points on this clone: The limits of the CDR3 on the DNA are not certain, so only TCRdb's listed CDR3 is given. This chain uses TRBV21-1 with TRBJ1-5. TRBV21-1 is listed as a pseudogene. From its first to its last residue, the CDR3 has 15 amino acids. The CDR3 reads CASSFWGWGNQPQHF.

The chain recombines TRBV6-5 with TRBJ2-2, with unresolved D. Per germline, CDR1 MNHEY and CDR2 SVGAGI. Trimming cost V 8 bases and J 4 bases, with 11 bases left between them. This CDR3 is built from 13 residues. This CDR3 reads CASVPRGTGELFF. DNA of the CDR3: TGTGCCAGCGTCCCCCGAGGCACCGGGGAGCTGTTTTTT.

The rearrangement uses TRBV6-1 and TRBJ2-5, with no clear D. Germline CDR1 MNHNS, CDR2 SASEGT. Between the trimmed V and J ends, which lost 1 base and 4 bases, there was a span of 16 bases. The CDR3 sequence is 16 residues long. The CDR3 here is CASSEVVQPGRETQYF. The DNA of the CDR3 is TGTGCCAGCAGTGAAGTAGTACAGCCGGGTAGAGAGACCCAGTACTTC.

This clone was recorded a few times. The chain joins TRBV5-5 to TRBJ2-1; D not resolved. The CDR3 has 15 amino acids. CDR1 and CDR2 (germline): SGHKS, YYEKEE (reference sequence). Trimming shortened V by 1 base and J by 6 bases, and 14 bases separated the two germline ends. The CDR3 loop is CASSLKQGRTNEQFF. The CDR3 DNA reads TGTGCCAGCAGCTTGAAACAAGGACGGACCAATGAGCAGTTCTTC.

The chain links TRBV5-1 to TRBJ2-2, with 11 bases matching TRBD2. Germline trimming cut 4 bases from V and 6 bases from J; bases unmatched to any gene: 8. Germline assignment: CDR1 SGHRS and CDR2 YFSETQ. The CDR3 contains 16 residues. The CDR3 loop is CASSANSGGAPGELFF. The CDR3 DNA follows: TGCGCCAGCAGCGCCAATAGCGGGGGGGCACCCGGGGAGCTGTTTTTT.

This chain links TRBV19 with TRBJ1-1; D not certain. Germline V gene sequence: CDR1 LNHDA, CDR2 SQIVND (reference sequence). Trimming pared 6 bases from V and 1 base from J, leaving 15 bases between. The CDR3 sequence is 15 residues long. This CDR3 is CASSLVGRTNTEAFF. In nucleotides, the CDR3 is TGTGCCAGTAGCCTCGTAGGGAGAACGAACACTGAAGCTTTCTTT.

The chain combines TRBV9 with TRBJ1-3; no reliable D call. Germline V gives CDR1 SGDLS, CDR2 YYNGEE. Trimming pared 1 base from V and 3 bases from J, leaving 5 bases between. This CDR3 is built from 13 residues. In DNA, the CDR3 is TGTGCCAGCAGCGTATTAGATGGAAACACCATATATTTT. Residues: CASSVLDGNTIYF. The complete variable domain, with remaining parts taken from reference TRBV9 and TRBJ1-3, reads DSGVTQTPKHLITATGQRVTLRCSPRSGDLSVYWYQQSLDQGLQFLIQYYNGEERAKGNILERFSAQQFPDLHSELNLSSLELGDSALYFCASSVLDGNTIYFGEGSWLTVV.

J is TRBJ1-2 and V is TRBV28; 7 positions agree with TRBD1. V lost 0 bases, J lost 3 bases, and 4 bases stayed unmatched. Germline V gene lookup returns CDR1 MDHEN and CDR2 SYDVKM. The CDR3 sequence is 15 residues long. This CDR3 reads CASSLWRGLDYGYTF. The CDR3 region has the DNA TGTGCCAGCAGTTTATGGAGGGGGCTCGACTATGGCTACACCTTC.

Details on this clone: This CDR3 is also generated by other DNA sequences in the sample. The chain joins TRBV18 to TRBJ2-2, with D hard to call. The CDR3 contains 13 residues. V was trimmed by 3 bases and J by 3 bases, leaving 5 bases between them. Germline CDR1 and CDR2: KGHSH and LQKENI. The CDR3: CASSPSYTGELFF. The DNA of the CDR3 is TGTGCCAGCTCACCGTCTTACACCGGGGAGCTGTTTTTT.

This clone occurred a few times. The chain couples TRBV7-2 to TRBJ1-4; TRBD1 aligns across 9 bases. Germline CDR1 SGHTA, CDR2 FQGNSA. This CDR3 is built from 15 residues. After removal of 2 bases from V and 8 bases from J, the junction contained 6 bases not matched to a gene. The CDR3 region is CASSLLGQGQEKLFF. As DNA, the CDR3 is TGTGCCAGCAGCTTATTGGGACAGGGACAGGAAAAACTGTTTTTT. The complete variable domain, with remaining parts taken from reference TRBV7-2 and TRBJ1-4, reads GAGVSQSPSNKVTEKGKDVELRCDPISGHTALYWYRQSLGQGLEFLIYFQGNSAPDKSGLPSDRFSAERTGGSVSTLTIQRTQQEDSAVYLCASSLLGQGQEKLFFGSGTQLSVL.

The chain combines TRBV7-8 with TRBJ2-1; the D gene is possibly TRBD2 (5 bases). The V end was cut by 1 base, the J end by 2 bases, with 18 bases between. This CDR3 has 18 amino acids. Germline CDR1 and CDR2: SGHVS and FQNEAQ. CDR3 DNA sequence: TGTGCCAGCAGCTTAGTCGGGTCTCCGGGATCAGCCTACAATGAGCAGTTCTTC. Its translation: CASSLVGSPGSAYNEQFF.

This chain connects TRBV5-1 to TRBJ2-5; no reliable D call. V lost 4 bases to trimming and J lost 5 bases, with 9 bases between them. The CDR3 has 12 residues. Germline V gene lookup returns CDR1 SGHRS and CDR2 YFSETQ. CDR3 region: CASSEDLETQYF. The CDR3 DNA reads TGCGCCAGCAGCGAGGATCTGGAGACCCAGTACTTC.

This chain uses TRBV29-1 with TRBJ1-1, with 7 bases identical to TRBD1. There are 11 residues in the CDR3. Germline CDR1 SQVTM, CDR2 ANQGSEA. V was clipped by 7 bases and J by 10 bases; unmatched bases: 9. This CDR3 is CSAKTGVGAFF. The CDR3 nucleotides read TGCAGCGCTAAAACAGGGGTTGGAGCTTTCTTT. Full variable domain (rest looked up from reference TRBV29-1 and TRBJ1-1): SAVISQKPSRDICQRGTSLTIQCQVDSQVTMMFWYRQQPGQSLTLIATANQGSEATYESGFVIDKFPISRPNLTFSTLTVSNMSPEDSSIYLCSAKTGVGAFFGQGTRLTVV.

The chain uses TRBV7-2 and TRBJ2-1; the match to TRBD1 covers 7 bases. This CDR3 has 14 amino acids. J gave up 4 bases and V 3 bases, and 3 bases lay outside the gene matches. Germline CDR1 and CDR2: SGHTA and FQGNSA. In DNA, the CDR3 is TGTGCCAGCAGCTTGGGACAGACTTACAATGAGCAGTTCTTC. Its protein is CASSLGQTYNEQFF.

The V call is TRBV5-1, the J call TRBJ1-4, with a possible D match to TRBD1 (6 bases). In germline, CDR1 is SGHRS, CDR2 YFSETQ. The V end lost 4 bases, the J end lost 5 bases, and 15 bases lay between the germline ends. This CDR3 region has 15 residues. CDR3 residues: CASSPVQGPNEKLFF. As DNA, the CDR3 is TGCGCCAGCAGCCCGGTCCAGGGGCCCAATGAAAAACTGTTTTTT.